The 25 T cell receptor beta chains in this list originate from one sample, sequenced in a study of glioma-infiltrating T cells. The iRepertoire nested amplicon-rescue multiplex PCR amplified TCR alpha and beta CDR3s from RNA. A single record per CDR3 protein comes from TCRdb applying MiXCR to the multiplex PCR reads. The table records tens of thousands of distinct CDR3 sequences, approximately 39% of them present only once. The sequenced sample was glioma tissue, nonneoplastic brain tissue, or PBMCs (not recorded which). These receptors were obtained from a human donor with low-grade glioma or glioblastoma, undergoing nonglioma brain surgery, or in good health (not recorded which).

In this sample, this clonotype turned up many times. The rearrangement links TRBV5-4 to TRBJ2-3; weak D call: TRBD1 (5 bases). The CDR3 has 16 amino acids. CDR1 is SGHNT and CDR2 is YYREEE in the germline V gene (reference sequence). V lost 0 bases and J 0 bases, leaving 11 bases between the germline ends. The CDR3 sequence: CASSLGGRTSTDTQYF. CDR3 DNA sequence: TGTGCCAGCAGCTTGGGGGGCCGGACAAGCACAGATACGCAGTATTTT.

Ten or more counts support this clonotype. A much larger clonotype is one base distant, so this may be a read error. The V gene is TRBV20-1, the J gene TRBJ2-1; 7 bases line up with TRBD2. The CDR3 has 12 amino acids. Trimming took 3 bases from V and 7 from J; bases not matched to a gene: 3. Germline-derived CDR1 and CDR2 are DFQATT and SNEGSKA (reference sequence). Here the CDR3 DNA reads TGCAGTGCTAGGGGGGGGGTAAATGAGCAGTTCTTC. This translates into CSARGGVNEQFF.

Points on this clonotype: The junction and the germline gene differ at one end; a read error may be behind it. V gene TRBV5-1 combines with J gene TRBJ2-3; a weak D match, TRBD2 (5 bases). Per the germline V gene, CDR1 is SGHRS and CDR2 is YFSETQ. This CDR3 comprises 15 residues. In DNA, the CDR3 is TGCGCCAGCAGCTTGTTTAGCTGGACTCAAGATACGCAGTACTTT. Protein: CASSLFSWTQDTQYF.

This clonotype was seen at least ten times. The genes are TRBV6-1 and TRBJ2-2; no clear D gene. Germline V gene lookup returns CDR1 MNHNS and CDR2 SASEGT. Trimming stripped 6 bases from V and 6 bases from J, with 17 bases between. This CDR3 is 15 amino acids long. CDR3 sequence: CASSLNRPVPGELFF. The CDR3, as DNA: TGTGCCAGCAGCCTTAACCGGCCTGTACCCGGGGAGCTGTTTTTT.

The V call is TRBV14, the J call TRBJ2-7; no clear D gene. Per the germline V gene, CDR1 is SGHDN and CDR2 is FVKESK. V lost 4 bases and J lost 6, with 22 bases in between. CDR3 length equals 16 residues. The CDR3 coding sequence is TGTGCCAGCAGCCCTGACCCACCCCCCCTTAAAGGCGAGCAGTACTTC. It translates to CASSPDPPPLKGEQYF.

The rearrangement joins TRBV5-4 to TRBJ2-7, with TRBD2 identical over 8 bases. CDR1 and CDR2 (germline): SGHNT, YYREEE (reference sequence). V was pared by 6 bases and J by 4 bases, with 9 bases of the junction left unmatched. The CDR3 is 14 amino acids. CDR3 sequence (DNA): TGTGCCAGCAAGCAAGCGGGAGAATCTTACGAGCAGTACTTC. Protein sequence: CASKQAGESYEQYF.

This rearrangement joins TRBV5-6 to TRBJ1-1; D uncertain. Looked up from germline, CDR1 is SGHDT and CDR2 is YYEEEE. CDR3 length: 15 residues. Trimming stripped 4 bases from V and 2 bases from J, with 15 bases between. CDR3 coding DNA: TGTGCCAGCAGCCCAACCGGGATCCTAAACACTGAAGCTTTCTTT. Translation: CASSPTGILNTEAFF.

This clonotype appeared many times. This chain connects TRBV5-4 to TRBJ2-3; D perhaps matches TRBD1 (6 bases). This CDR3 contains 13 residues. Trimming left V 0 bases short and J 11 bases short, with 13 bases between. Germline CDR1 SGHNT, CDR2 YYREEE (reference sequence). The CDR3 sequence: CASSLDPETGQYF. The CDR3 coding sequence is TGTGCCAGCAGCTTGGATCCCGAGACAGGGCAGTATTTT.

This clonotype has only a few counts. CDR3 sequence reads: CASSKTSGHGETQYF. The CDR3 DNA is TGTGCCAGCAGCAAGACTAGCGGACATGGAGAGACCCAGTACTTC. This rearrangement joins TRBV2 to TRBJ2-5; 9 bases are shared with TRBD2. This CDR3 spans 15 amino acids. Trimming at V came to 6 bases and at J to 4 bases, leaving 9 bases not matched to a gene. Germline CDR1 is SNHLY and CDR2 is FYNNEI.

This clonotype was detected many times. J is TRBJ1-2 and V is TRBV3-1; maybe TRBD1 (6 bases). V shed 4 bases and J shed 0 bases, with 15 bases lying between them. This CDR3 is built from 16 residues. Germline CDR1 LGHDT, CDR2 YNNKEL (reference sequence). In nucleotides, the CDR3 is TGTGCCAGCAGCCGAGGACAGCGAACAACTAACTATGGCTACACCTTC. Protein: CASSRGQRTTNYGYTF.

There are many counts of this clonotype. The CDR3 spells CASSYSAGELFF. The DNA of the CDR3 is TGTGCCAGCAGCTATTCCGCCGGGGAGCTGTTTTTT. The rearrangement links TRBV7-9 to TRBJ2-2; D call uncertain. CDR1 and CDR2 (germline): SEHNR, FQNEAQ (reference sequence). CDR3 length equals 12 residues. V was cut by 4 bases and J by 6 bases, with 6 bases left in between.

The DNA for the CDR3 is TGTGCCACCAGCAGTTTAGGGGGTGCAGATACGCAGTATTTT. Translating gives CATSSLGGADTQYF. The rearrangement joins TRBV15 to TRBJ2-3; perhaps TRBD1 as D (6 bases). V lost 3 bases, J lost 4 bases, and 11 bases lay in between. Germline CDR1 is LNHNV and CDR2 is YYDKDF (reference sequence). The CDR3 length is 14 residues. The full variable domain, rest sourced from reference TRBV15 and TRBJ2-3, is DAMVIQNPRYQVTQFGKPVTLSCSQTLNHNVMYWYQQKSSQAPKLLFHYYDKDFNNEADTPDNFQSRRPNTSFCFLDIRSPGLGDTAMYLCATSSLGGADTQYFGPGTRLTVL.

This chain joins TRBV28 and TRBJ1-1; D not certain. The CDR3 sequence is 13 residues long. The V end was cut by 10 bases, the J end by 1 base, with 13 bases between. Germline V gene sequence: CDR1 MDHEN, CDR2 SYDVKM. The chain's CDR3 is CAIVTSTNTEAFF. CDR3 DNA: TGTGCCATCGTGACATCCACGAACACTGAAGCTTTCTTT.

This clonotype was detected many times. This chain joins TRBV14 and TRBJ1-2, with no clear D. Germline V gene sequence: CDR1 SGHDN, CDR2 FVKESK. The CDR3 sequence is 13 residues long. Trimming took 1 base from V and 4 from J, leaving 7 bases between them. The CDR3 sequence is CASSQGQTYGYTF. DNA of the CDR3: TGTGCCAGCAGCCAAGGGCAGACCTATGGCTACACCTTC. Variable domain in full (rest from reference TRBV14 and TRBJ1-2): EAGVTQFPSHSVIEKGQTVTLRCDPISGHDNLYWYRRVMGKEIKFLLHFVKESKQDESGMPNNRFLAERTGGTYSTLKVQPAELEDSGVYFCASSQGQTYGYTFGSGTRLTVV.

This clonotype was recorded many times. The chain is built from TRBV7-2 and TRBJ2-7; possibly TRBD1 for D (8 bases). CDR1 and CDR2 (germline): SGHTA, FQGNSA. The V end was cut by 5 bases, the J end by 3 bases, with 17 bases between. CDR3 length equals 15 residues. The CDR3 loop is CASSLRQGTNYEQYF. Here the CDR3 DNA reads TGTGCCAGCAGCCTTCGACAGGGGACTAACTACGAGCAGTACTTC.

This clonotype was counted ten times or more. This chain links TRBV27 with TRBJ2-2; 7 nucleotides line up with TRBD1. Looked up from germline, CDR1 is MNHEY and CDR2 is SMNVEV (reference sequence). This CDR3 is built from 14 residues. The V segment lost 7 bases and the J segment 0 bases; nucleotides outside the gene matches: 2. CDR3 coding DNA: TGTGCCAGCAAGGGACAGTCGAACACCGGGGAGCTGTTTTTT. This gives the protein CASKGQSNTGELFF.

Note on this clonotype: One junction end does not reproduce the germline sequence, and a read error may be involved. The chain combines TRBV20-1 with TRBJ2-3; D is perhaps TRBD2 (5 bases). Looked up from germline, CDR1 is DFQATT and CDR2 is SNEGSKA (reference sequence). This CDR3 contains 13 residues. CDR3: CSASQAAKVTKYF. The CDR3, as DNA: TGCAGTGCTAGCCAAGCGGCCAAAGTTACGAAGTATTTT.

This clonotype has a count of ten or more. J is TRBJ1-2 and V is TRBV7-2; D is unclear. CDR3 length: 14 amino acids. V lost 2 bases to trimming and J lost 4 bases, with 11 bases between them. Germline V gene data show CDR1 as SGHTA and CDR2 as FQGNSA. The DNA for the CDR3 is TGTGCCAGCAGCTTAACCCCCGGGAGCTATGGCTACACCTTC. Translation gives CASSLTPGSYGYTF.

The V and J genes are TRBV29-1 and TRBJ1-5, with D perhaps matching TRBD1 (5 bases). The ends were cut back, 5 bases at V and 2 bases at J, with 16 bases in the middle. Germline V CDR1 and CDR2: SQVTM, ANQGSEA. The CDR3 is made up of 15 amino acids. CDR3 amino acids: CSVIPGRGGNQPQHF. Here the CDR3 DNA reads TGCAGCGTTATCCCGGGACGGGGGGGCAATCAGCCCCAGCATTTT.

A note on this clonotype: Germline is not matched at one junction end, which may reflect a read error. V gene TRBV5-1 combines with J gene TRBJ2-2, with 8 bases that match TRBD2. CDR1 is SGHRS and CDR2 is YFSETQ in the germline V gene. This CDR3 is built from 16 residues. The DNA for the CDR3 is TGTGCCAGCAGCAACGCGGGGGGCCCGAACACCGGGGAGCTGTTTTTT. Its protein is CASSNAGGPNTGELFF.

This clonotype occurred many times. The chain carries TRBV20-1 and TRBJ2-1; no clear D gene. Germline CDR1 reads DFQATT; CDR2 reads SNEGSKA (reference sequence). This CDR3 spans 14 amino acids. V was shortened by 0 bases and J by 2 bases, with 8 bases between the two germline ends. The CDR3 sequence is CSARDVGPYNEQFF. CDR3 nucleotides: TGCAGTGCTAGAGACGTGGGTCCCTACAATGAGCAGTTCTTC.

This rearrangement joins TRBV4-3 to TRBJ2-7; 9 bases agree with TRBD1. The germline CDR1 and CDR2 sequences are LGHNA and YSLEER. The CDR3 has 15 amino acids. With 5 bases clipped from V and 5 bases from J, the junction kept 10 bases outside the gene matches. This CDR3 is CASSLEGQGGDEQYF. CDR3 DNA: TGCGCCAGCAGCTTAGAGGGACAGGGTGGAGACGAGCAGTACTTC.

This clonotype was observed at least ten times. This chain connects TRBV5-4 to TRBJ2-2, with a weak D call TRBD1 (5 bases). The germline V and J ends were trimmed by 4 bases and 7 bases, with 14 bases remaining between them. Germline V gene lookup returns CDR1 SGHNT and CDR2 YYREEE (reference sequence). CDR3 length equals 14 residues. The CDR3 bases are TGTGCCAGCAGCAGATTAGGGGCCGGCGGGGAGCTGTTTTTT. The encoded protein is CASSRLGAGGELFF.

The sample holds many counts of this clonotype. The chain combines TRBV6-1 with TRBJ2-5, with TRBD2 matching 9 bases. CDR3 length equals 15 residues. Losses at the gene ends were 7 bases for V and 1 base for J; bases not matched to a gene: 7. Germline CDR1 is MNHNS and CDR2 is SASEGT. CDR3 sequence: CASTLLAGTQETQYF. In DNA, the CDR3 is TGTGCCAGCACCTTACTAGCGGGTACCCAAGAGACCCAGTACTTC.

The sample holds many counts of this clonotype. J is TRBJ1-1 and V is TRBV7-2, with D perhaps matching TRBD1 (6 bases). The CDR3 has 15 residues. Germline-derived CDR1 and CDR2 are SGHTA and FQGNSA. Trimming cost V 3 bases and J 12 bases, with 23 bases left between them. This CDR3 reads CASSLWGGAQALSFF. The CDR3 DNA sequence: TGTGCCAGCAGCTTGTGGGGGGGGGCCCAGGCGTTGTCTTTCTTT.